The 6 T cell receptor beta chains reported below all come from one sample, sequenced in a study of naive and memory T cell subsets. Amplification of ligated cDNA took four PCR rounds with SP2 and nested alpha and beta constant primers. TCRdb itself ran the 5' RACE reads through MiXCR, one entry per CDR3 protein. Altogether 57,000 or so distinct CDR3 sequences are present, 7.2% being singletons, with the ten largest covering 9.7%. A UMI-containing oligonucleotide was joined by 3' ligation to the TCR cDNA template. The receptors were sampled from a male donor in good health.

The chain recombines TRBV29-1 with TRBJ2-3; D is unclear. The CDR3 loop spans 16 amino acids. CDR1 is SQVTM, CDR2 ANQGSEA, per germline. Trimming took off 4 bases at V and 2 bases at J, with 19 bases between the two ends. CDR3 region: CSVVWARVLLTDTQYF. CDR3 sequence (DNA): TGCAGCGTTGTCTGGGCCCGGGTTCTCCTCACAGATACGCAGTATTTT.

This clonotype has just a few counts. The chain combines TRBV5-1 with TRBJ2-7; possibly TRBD2 for D (6 bases). Germline V gene lookup returns CDR1 SGHRS and CDR2 YFSETQ. Trimming removed 3 bases at V and 0 bases at J, with 16 bases between. The CDR3 length is 16 residues. This CDR3 is CASSYEYLEGSYEQYF. For the CDR3, the DNA is TGCGCCAGCAGCTACGAATATTTGGAGGGCTCCTACGAGCAGTACTTC.

Regarding this clonotype: This clone may be a read error of a much larger clone one base away. J is TRBJ1-1 and V is TRBV7-9; D gene unclear. Trimming stripped 2 bases from V and 2 bases from J, with 9 bases between. CDR1 SEHNR and CDR2 FQNEAQ come from the germline V gene (reference sequence). The CDR3 has 14 amino acids. The DNA for the CDR3 is TGTGCCAGCAGCTTAAGGGCAGTAAACACTGAAGCTTTCTTT. It codes for CASSLRAVNTEAFF.

By its share, this clonotype is medium-sized. The gene calls are TRBV21-1 and TRBJ2-3; TRBD1 is the table's D call and was not checked against the DNA. TRBV21-1 has pseudogene status. CDR3 size: 15 residues. The CDR3, as DNA: TGTGCCAGCAGCAAAGGGGACGGGACCCGCATTACGCAGTATTTT. Translated: CASSKGDGTRITQYF.

For the CDR3, the DNA is TGTGCCAGCAGCCCCGGGACTAGCGGAGTGGGGGAGCAGTACTTC. This translates into CASSPGTSGVGEQYF. The chain is built from TRBV11-3 and TRBJ2-7, with TRBD2 matching 11 bases. The CDR3 spans 15 residues. Germline loops: CDR1 SGHNT, CDR2 YENEEA. The V gene end was trimmed by 5 bases and the J gene end by 7 bases; junction bases not matched to a gene: 10.

The J gene is TRBJ2-2, the V gene TRBV6-2 or TRBV6-3; weak D call: TRBD2 (7 bases). V shed 5 bases and J shed 7 bases, with 17 bases lying between them. Germline V gene data show CDR1 as MNHEY and CDR2 as SVGEGT. CDR3 size: 15 residues. As DNA, the CDR3 is TGTGCCAGCAGTACGGCGGGAGAGGGGGGCGGGGAGCTGTTTTTT. Encoded protein: CASSTAGEGGGELFF.